This is a list of T cell receptor beta chains from one sample in a study of Graves' ophthalmopathy and Graves' hyperthyroidism. Via MiXCR, TCRdb re-called the multiplex PCR reads, giving one row per CDR3 protein. The sample holds over a million distinct CDR3 sequences, 35% to 40% seen once. Sequencing was carried out using peripheral blood or thyroid tissue (not recorded which). These TCRs come from an adult man with Graves' hyperthyroidism. CDR3s include the opening cysteine and the closing phenylalanine or tryptophan. Fields, in order: D gene, clone size, V gene, J gene, CDR3 DNA, CDR3 protein. D genes are given only for firm matches. Some rows have no size entry. The others give once, few or many, or a class for an expanded clone.

d_gene: -; abundance: many; v_gene: TRBV6-9; j_gene: TRBJ1-2; CDR3nt: TGTGCCAGCGTCCTTTACAGCTATGGCTACACCTTC; CDR3aa: CASVLYSYGYTF
d_gene: TRBD1; abundance: -; v_gene: TRBV19; j_gene: TRBJ1-5; CDR3nt: TGTGCCAGTAGTGCACAGGGGACATTCTATAGCAATCAGCCCCAGCATTTT; CDR3aa: CASSAQGTFYSNQPQHF
d_gene: -; abundance: few; v_gene: TRBV7-3; j_gene: TRBJ1-1; CDR3nt: TGTGCCAGCAGCTTAGGGGGGCCAGGCTCTGAAGCTTTCTTT; CDR3aa: CASSLGGPGSEAFF
d_gene: TRBD1; abundance: few; v_gene: TRBV30; j_gene: TRBJ1-2; CDR3nt: TGTGCCTGGTTCCGGGACAGGCCCAACTATGGCTACACCTTC; CDR3aa: CAWFRDRPNYGYTF
d_gene: -; abundance: once; v_gene: TRBV11-1; j_gene: TRBJ1-5; CDR3nt: TGTGCCAGCAGCTTCGAGATTTATAGCAATCAGCCCCAGCATTTT; CDR3aa: CASSFEIYSNQPQHF
d_gene: -; abundance: many; v_gene: TRBV7-2; j_gene: TRBJ2-5; CDR3nt: TGTGCCAGCAGCTTAGGCCCGCGGGGCCTCCAAGAGACCCAGTACTTC; CDR3aa: CASSLGPRGLQETQYF
d_gene: -; abundance: many; v_gene: TRBV10-3; j_gene: TRBJ1-4; CDR3nt: TGTGCCATCAGTGATGGCAGCGCAACTAATGAAAAACTGTTTTTT; CDR3aa: CAISDGSATNEKLFF
d_gene: -; abundance: -; v_gene: TRBV6-1; j_gene: TRBJ2-5; CDR3nt: TGTGCCAGCAGTCCCAGAGGGACCTCAGGTGGGACCCAGTACTTC; CDR3aa: CASSPRGTSGGTQYF
d_gene: -; abundance: once; v_gene: TRBV10-2; j_gene: TRBJ2-5; CDR3nt: TGCGCCAGCAGTGAGATGGCATCACAAGAGACCCAGTACTTC; CDR3aa: CASSEMASQETQYF
d_gene: -; abundance: -; v_gene: TRBV25-1; j_gene: TRBJ1-1; CDR3nt: TGTGCCAGCAGTTTAAATAAAAGTAAGGGTAAAGCTTTCTTT; CDR3aa: CASSLNKSKGKAFF
d_gene: -; abundance: many; v_gene: TRBV7-6; j_gene: TRBJ2-7; CDR3nt: TGTGCCAGCAGCCCTGGGAGTGGAGCCTACGAGCAGTACTTC; CDR3aa: CASSPGSGAYEQYF
d_gene: -; abundance: -; v_gene: TRBV19; j_gene: TRBJ1-2; CDR3nt: TGTGCCAGTAGTATACCCCAGGCGGGGCATGACTACACCTTC; CDR3aa: CASSIPQAGHDYTF
d_gene: TRBD1; abundance: many; v_gene: TRBV7-2; j_gene: TRBJ1-6; CDR3nt: TGTGCCAGCAGCCAGACAGGGGCCCATAATTCACCCCTCCACTTT; CDR3aa: CASSQTGAHNSPLHF
d_gene: -; abundance: many; v_gene: TRBV13; j_gene: TRBJ2-5; CDR3nt: TGTGCCAGTGTTAAGCAAGAGACCCAGTACTTC; CDR3aa: CASVKQETQYF
d_gene: -; abundance: -; v_gene: TRBV10-2; j_gene: TRBJ2-7; CDR3nt: TGCGCCAGCAGTGCCGGAAACAGGAGCTCCTACGAGCAGTACTTC; CDR3aa: CASSAGNRSSYEQYF
d_gene: -; abundance: many; v_gene: TRBV10-3; j_gene: TRBJ1-2; CDR3nt: TGTGCCATCAGTGTTATTTCCCGGGGGCGCCGAAAATATGGCTACACCTTC; CDR3aa: CAISVISRGRRKYGYTF
d_gene: -; abundance: many; v_gene: TRBV5-1; j_gene: TRBJ1-1; CDR3nt: TGCGCCAGCAACCTGGGGGGAACAAACACTGAAGCTTTCTTT; CDR3aa: CASNLGGTNTEAFF
d_gene: TRBD1; abundance: many; v_gene: TRBV5-1; j_gene: TRBJ2-7; CDR3nt: TGCGCCAGCAGCCGGACAGGGGATAGTTACGAGCAGTACTTC; CDR3aa: CASSRTGDSYEQYF
d_gene: TRBD1; abundance: many; v_gene: TRBV7-2; j_gene: TRBJ1-5; CDR3nt: TGTGCCAGCAGCTTAGACAGGGGACCCCAGCATTTT; CDR3aa: CASSLDRGPQHF
d_gene: -; abundance: -; v_gene: TRBV10-3; j_gene: TRBJ1-2; CDR3nt: TGTGCCATCAGTGAAACCAGTCCTAACTATGGCTACACCTTC; CDR3aa: CAISETSPNYGYTF
d_gene: -; abundance: -; v_gene: TRBV20-1; j_gene: TRBJ2-3; CDR3nt: TGCAGTGCCCCCCTAGGCACAGATACGCAGTATTTT; CDR3aa: CSAPLGTDTQYF
d_gene: -; abundance: many; v_gene: TRBV29-1; j_gene: TRBJ1-2; CDR3nt: TGCAGCGTTGAAGTAGGTCGGGGGCTACCTAACTATGGCTACACCTTC; CDR3aa: CSVEVGRGLPNYGYTF